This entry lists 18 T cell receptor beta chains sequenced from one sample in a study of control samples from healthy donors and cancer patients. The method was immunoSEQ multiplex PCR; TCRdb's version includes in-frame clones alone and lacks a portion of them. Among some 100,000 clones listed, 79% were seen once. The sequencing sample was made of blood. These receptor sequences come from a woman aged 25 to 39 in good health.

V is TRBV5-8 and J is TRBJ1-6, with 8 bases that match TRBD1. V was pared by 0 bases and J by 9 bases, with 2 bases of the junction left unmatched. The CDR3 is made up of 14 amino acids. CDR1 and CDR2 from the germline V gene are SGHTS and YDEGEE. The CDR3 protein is CASSLGTGISPLHF. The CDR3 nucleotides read TGTGCCAGCAGCTTGGGGACAGGGATTTCACCCCTCCACTTT.

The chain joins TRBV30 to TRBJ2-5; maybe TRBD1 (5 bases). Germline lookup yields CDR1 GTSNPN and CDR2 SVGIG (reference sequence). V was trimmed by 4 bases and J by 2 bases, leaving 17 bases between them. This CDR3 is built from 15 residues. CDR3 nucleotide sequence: TGTGCCTGGATCCCAGGGTTAAACCCTCAAGAGACCCAGTACTTC. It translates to CAWIPGLNPQETQYF.

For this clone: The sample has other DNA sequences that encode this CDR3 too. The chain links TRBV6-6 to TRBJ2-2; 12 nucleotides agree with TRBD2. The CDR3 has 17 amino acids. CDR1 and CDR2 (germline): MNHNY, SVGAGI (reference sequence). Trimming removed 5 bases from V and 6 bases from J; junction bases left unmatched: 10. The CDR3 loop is CASSRTSGTNRPGELFF. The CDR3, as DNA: TGTGCCAGCAGTCGGACTAGCGGGACCAACCGACCCGGGGAGCTGTTTTTT.

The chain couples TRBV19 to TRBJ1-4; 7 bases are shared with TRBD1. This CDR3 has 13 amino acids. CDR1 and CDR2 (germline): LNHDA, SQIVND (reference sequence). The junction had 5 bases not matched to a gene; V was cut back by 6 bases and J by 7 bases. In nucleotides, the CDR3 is TGTGCCAGTAGGAGGGGACAGACTGAAAAACTGTTTTTT. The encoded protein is CASRRGQTEKLFF.

The CDR3 region is CASSRAGGYQETQYF. DNA for the CDR3: TGTGCCAGCAGCCGCGCGGGGGGCTACCAAGAGACCCAGTACTTC. V and J are TRBV6-6 and TRBJ2-5; 8 nucleotides agree with TRBD2. The CDR3 consists of 15 residues. Germline CDR1 is MNHNY and CDR2 is SVGAGI (reference sequence). V lost 6 bases to trimming and J lost 0 bases; unmatched junction nucleotides: 6.

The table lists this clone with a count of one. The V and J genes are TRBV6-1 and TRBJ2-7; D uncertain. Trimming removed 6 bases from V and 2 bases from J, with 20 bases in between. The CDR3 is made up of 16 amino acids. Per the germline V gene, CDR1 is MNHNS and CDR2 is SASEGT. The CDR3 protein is CASSERKFPPTYEQYF. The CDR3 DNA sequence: TGTGCCAGCAGCGAAAGAAAATTCCCCCCAACCTACGAGCAGTACTTC.

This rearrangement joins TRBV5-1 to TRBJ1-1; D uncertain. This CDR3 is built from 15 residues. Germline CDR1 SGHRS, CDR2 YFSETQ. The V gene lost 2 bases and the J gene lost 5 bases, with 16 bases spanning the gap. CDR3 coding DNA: TGCGCCAGCAGCTTTTTCTCCTCGATTGGGACTGAAGCTTTCTTT. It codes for CASSFFSSIGTEAFF.

The CDR3: CASSFTPKLEQYF. In nucleotides, the CDR3 is TGTGCCAGCAGCTTTACCCCAAAACTAGAGCAGTACTTC. The chain combines TRBV11-2 with TRBJ2-7; D gene uncertain. V was trimmed by 3 bases and J by 7 bases, leaving 13 bases between them. This CDR3 spans 13 amino acids. In germline, CDR1 is SGHAT, CDR2 FQNNGV.

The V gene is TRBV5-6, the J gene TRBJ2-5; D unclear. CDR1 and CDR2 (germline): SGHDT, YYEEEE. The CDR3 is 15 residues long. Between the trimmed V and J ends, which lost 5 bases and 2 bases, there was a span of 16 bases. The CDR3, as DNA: TGTGCCAGCAGTGAAGGACGGAGCCCTCAAGAGACCCAGTACTTC. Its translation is CASSEGRSPQETQYF.

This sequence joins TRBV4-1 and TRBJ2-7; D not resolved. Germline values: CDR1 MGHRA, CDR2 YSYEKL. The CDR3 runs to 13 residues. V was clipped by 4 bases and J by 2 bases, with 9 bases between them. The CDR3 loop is CASSPPGTYEQYF. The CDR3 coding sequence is TGCGCCAGCAGCCCCCCAGGAACCTACGAGCAGTACTTC.

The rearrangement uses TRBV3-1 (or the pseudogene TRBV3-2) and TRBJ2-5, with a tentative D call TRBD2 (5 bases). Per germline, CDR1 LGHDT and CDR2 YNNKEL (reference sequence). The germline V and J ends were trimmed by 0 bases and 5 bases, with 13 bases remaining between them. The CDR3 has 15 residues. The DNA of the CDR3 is TGTGCCAGCAGCCAAGATTATCTGGGCGGGGAGACCCAGTACTTC. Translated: CASSQDYLGGETQYF.

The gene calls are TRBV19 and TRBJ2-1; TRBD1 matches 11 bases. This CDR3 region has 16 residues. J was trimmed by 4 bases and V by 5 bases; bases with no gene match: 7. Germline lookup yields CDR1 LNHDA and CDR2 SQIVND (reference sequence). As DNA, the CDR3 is TGTGCCAGTAGTTCCGTCGGGACAGGGGGTTACAATGAGCAGTTCTTC. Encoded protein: CASSSVGTGGYNEQFF.

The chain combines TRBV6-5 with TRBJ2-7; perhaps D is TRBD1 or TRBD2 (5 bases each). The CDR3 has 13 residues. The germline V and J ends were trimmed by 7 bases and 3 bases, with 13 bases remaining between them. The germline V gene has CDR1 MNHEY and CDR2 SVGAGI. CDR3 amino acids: CASNYRDGYEQYF. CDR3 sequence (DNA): TGTGCCAGCAACTATCGGGACGGCTACGAGCAGTACTTC.

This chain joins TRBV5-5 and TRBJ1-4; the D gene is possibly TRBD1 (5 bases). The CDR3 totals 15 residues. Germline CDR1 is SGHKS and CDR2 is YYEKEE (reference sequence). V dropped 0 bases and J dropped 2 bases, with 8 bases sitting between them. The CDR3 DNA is TGTGCCAGCAGCTTGGTTTGGGGCACTAATGAAAAACTGTTTTTT. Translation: CASSLVWGTNEKLFF.

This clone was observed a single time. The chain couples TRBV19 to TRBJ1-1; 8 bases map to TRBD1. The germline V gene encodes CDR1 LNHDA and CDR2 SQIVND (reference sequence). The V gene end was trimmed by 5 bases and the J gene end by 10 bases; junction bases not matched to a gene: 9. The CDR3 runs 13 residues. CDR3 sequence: CASSPAGTGVAFF. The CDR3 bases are TGTGCCAGTAGTCCGGCCGGGACAGGAGTAGCTTTCTTT.

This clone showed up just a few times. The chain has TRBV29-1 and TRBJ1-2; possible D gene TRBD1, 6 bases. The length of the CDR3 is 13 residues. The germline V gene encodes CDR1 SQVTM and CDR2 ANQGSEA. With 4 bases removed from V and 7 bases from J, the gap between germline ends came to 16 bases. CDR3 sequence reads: CSVVTGFGGGYTF. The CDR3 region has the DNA TGCAGCGTTGTAACAGGGTTTGGGGGTGGCTACACCTTC.

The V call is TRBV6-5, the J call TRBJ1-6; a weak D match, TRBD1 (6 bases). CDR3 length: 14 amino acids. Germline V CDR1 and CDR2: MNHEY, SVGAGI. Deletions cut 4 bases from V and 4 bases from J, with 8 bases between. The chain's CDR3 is CASSSGQYNSPLHF. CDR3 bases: TGTGCCAGCAGTTCGGGACAATATAATTCACCCCTCCACTTT.

Written as DNA, the CDR3 is TGTGCCAGCAGCAAAAATCGGCCGAACACTGAAGCTTTCTTT. Its translation is CASSKNRPNTEAFF. The chain carries TRBV21-1 and TRBJ1-1. TRBV21-1 represents a pseudogene. The CDR3 spans 14 residues.